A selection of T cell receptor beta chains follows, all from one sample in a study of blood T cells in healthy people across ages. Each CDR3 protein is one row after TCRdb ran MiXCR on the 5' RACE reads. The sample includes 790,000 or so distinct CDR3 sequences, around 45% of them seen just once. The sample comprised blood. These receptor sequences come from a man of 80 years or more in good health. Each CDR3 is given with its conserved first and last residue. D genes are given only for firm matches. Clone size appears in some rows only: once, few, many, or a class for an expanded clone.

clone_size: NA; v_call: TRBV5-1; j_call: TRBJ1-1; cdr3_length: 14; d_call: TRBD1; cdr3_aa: CASSLTGAATEAFF
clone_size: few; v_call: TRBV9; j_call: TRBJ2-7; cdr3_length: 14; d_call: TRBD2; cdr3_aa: CASSVSGRHYEQYF
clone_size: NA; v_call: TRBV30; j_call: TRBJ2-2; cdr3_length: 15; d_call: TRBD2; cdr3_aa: CAWSVLAPGTGELFF
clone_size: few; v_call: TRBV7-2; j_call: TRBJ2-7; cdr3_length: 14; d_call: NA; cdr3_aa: CASSLIRSSYEQYF
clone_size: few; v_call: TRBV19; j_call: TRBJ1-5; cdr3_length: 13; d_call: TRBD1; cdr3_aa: CASRDRGEQPQHF
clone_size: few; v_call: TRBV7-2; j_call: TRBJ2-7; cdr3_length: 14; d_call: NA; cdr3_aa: CASSPSSIPYEQYF
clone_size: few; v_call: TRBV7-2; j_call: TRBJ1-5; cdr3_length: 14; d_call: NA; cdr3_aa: CASSLMQTNQPQHF
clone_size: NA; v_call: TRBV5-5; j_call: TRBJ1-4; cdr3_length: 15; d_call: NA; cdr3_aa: CASSFQGLTNEKLFF
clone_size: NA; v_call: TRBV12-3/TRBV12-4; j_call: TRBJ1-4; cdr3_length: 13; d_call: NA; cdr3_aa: CASRRGENEKLFF
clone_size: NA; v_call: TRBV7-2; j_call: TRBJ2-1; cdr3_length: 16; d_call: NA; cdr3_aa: CASSLAQGSSYNEQFF
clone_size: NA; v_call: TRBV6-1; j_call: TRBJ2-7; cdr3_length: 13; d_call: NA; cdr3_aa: CASSVARNNEQYF
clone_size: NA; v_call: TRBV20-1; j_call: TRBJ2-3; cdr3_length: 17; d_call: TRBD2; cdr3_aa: CSALTPGLAGLTDTLYF
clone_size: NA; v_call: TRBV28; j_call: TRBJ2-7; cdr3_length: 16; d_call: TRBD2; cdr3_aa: CASSNRLAGGYDEQYF
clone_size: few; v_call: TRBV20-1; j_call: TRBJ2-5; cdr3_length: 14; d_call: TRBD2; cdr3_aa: CSAHRGSAGETQYF
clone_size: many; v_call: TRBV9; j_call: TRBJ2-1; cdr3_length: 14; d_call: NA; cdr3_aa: CASSADSSYNEQFF
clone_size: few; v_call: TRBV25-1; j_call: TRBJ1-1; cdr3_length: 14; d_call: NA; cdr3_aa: CASSSTVMNTEAFF
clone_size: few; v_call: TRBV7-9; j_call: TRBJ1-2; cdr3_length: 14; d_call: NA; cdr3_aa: CASSNFRDSYGYTF
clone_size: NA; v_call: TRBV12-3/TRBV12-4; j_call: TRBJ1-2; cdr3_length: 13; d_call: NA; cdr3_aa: CASSLAANYGYTF
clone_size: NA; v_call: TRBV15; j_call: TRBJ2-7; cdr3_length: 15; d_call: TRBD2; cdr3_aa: CATSREYSGRYEQYF
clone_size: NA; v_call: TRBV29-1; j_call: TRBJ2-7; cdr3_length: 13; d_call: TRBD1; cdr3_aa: CSVRTGGTYEQYF
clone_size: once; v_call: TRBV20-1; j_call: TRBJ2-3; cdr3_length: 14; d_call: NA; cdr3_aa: CSASIAVLVDTQYF
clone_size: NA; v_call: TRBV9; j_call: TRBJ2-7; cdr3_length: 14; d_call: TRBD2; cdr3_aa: CASSPVLAAYEQYF
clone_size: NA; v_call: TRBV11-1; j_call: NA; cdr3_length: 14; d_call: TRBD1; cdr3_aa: CASSNNRGSYEQYF
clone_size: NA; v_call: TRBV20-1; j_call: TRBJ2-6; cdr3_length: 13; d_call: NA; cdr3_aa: CSASGNGANVLTF
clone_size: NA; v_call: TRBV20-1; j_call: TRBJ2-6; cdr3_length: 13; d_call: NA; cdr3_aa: CSASTSGANVLTF
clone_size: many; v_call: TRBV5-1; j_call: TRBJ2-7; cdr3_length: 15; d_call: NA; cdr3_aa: CASSLDSPPSYEQYF
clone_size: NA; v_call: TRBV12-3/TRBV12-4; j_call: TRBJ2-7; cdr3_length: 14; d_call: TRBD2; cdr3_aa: CASSLGLGGGEQYF
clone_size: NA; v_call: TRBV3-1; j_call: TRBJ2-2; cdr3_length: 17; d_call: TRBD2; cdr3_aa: CASSITSGTSFTGELFF
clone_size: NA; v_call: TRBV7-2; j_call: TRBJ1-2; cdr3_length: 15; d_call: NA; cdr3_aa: CASSLGPGLNYGYTF
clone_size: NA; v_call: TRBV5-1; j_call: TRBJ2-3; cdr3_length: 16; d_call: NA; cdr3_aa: CASSLARGASGDTQYF
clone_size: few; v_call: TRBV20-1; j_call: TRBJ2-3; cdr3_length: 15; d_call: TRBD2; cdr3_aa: CSAITGTSGTDTQYF
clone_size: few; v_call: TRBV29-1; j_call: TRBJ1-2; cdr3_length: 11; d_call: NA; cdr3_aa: CSVEYRDGYTF
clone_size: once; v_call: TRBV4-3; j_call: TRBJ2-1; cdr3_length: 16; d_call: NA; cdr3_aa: CASSQDWADSYNEQFF
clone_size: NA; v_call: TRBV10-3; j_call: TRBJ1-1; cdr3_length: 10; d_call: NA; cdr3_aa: CAISGGWAFF
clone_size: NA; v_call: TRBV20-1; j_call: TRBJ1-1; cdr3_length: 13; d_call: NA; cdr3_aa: CSASPTGNTEAFF
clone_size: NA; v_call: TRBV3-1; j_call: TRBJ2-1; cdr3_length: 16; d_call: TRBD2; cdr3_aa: CASSQGTSGIYNEQFF
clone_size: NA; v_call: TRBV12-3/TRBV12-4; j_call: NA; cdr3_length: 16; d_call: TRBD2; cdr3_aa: CASSLALTSGHYEQYF
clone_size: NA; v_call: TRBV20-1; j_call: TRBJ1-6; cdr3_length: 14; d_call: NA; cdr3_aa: CSAIRGAENSPLHF
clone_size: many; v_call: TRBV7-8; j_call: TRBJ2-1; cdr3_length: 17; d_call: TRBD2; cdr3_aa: CASSLGTSGRSYNEQFF
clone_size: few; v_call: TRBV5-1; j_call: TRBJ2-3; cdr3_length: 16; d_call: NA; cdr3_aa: CASRIGGSGGTDTQYF
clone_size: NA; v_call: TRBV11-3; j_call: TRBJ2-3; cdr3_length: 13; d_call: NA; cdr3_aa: CASSSRVTDTQYF
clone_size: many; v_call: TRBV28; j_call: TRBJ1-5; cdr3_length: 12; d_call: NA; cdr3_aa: CASGTSNQPQHF